One sample yielded the 9 T cell receptor beta chains listed below, sequenced in a study of T cell repertoires in cytomegalovirus infection. The antigens for these receptors are not known. In TCRdb, the reads were re-called with MiXCR into one record per CDR3 protein. The data hold about 920,000 distinct CDR3 sequences, with around 31% observed a single time. Sequenced here: cultured CD8+ T cells from PBMCs, sampled from culture after CMV antigen stimulation. All receptors derive from a human donor in good health (CMV status not recorded). Some clones in this sample may be carry-over from other donors' samples.

This chain joins TRBV4-1 and TRBJ2-1, with D possibly being TRBD1 (7 bases). Trimming took off 3 bases at V and 1 base at J, with 10 bases between the two ends. Germline values: CDR1 MGHRA, CDR2 YSYEKL. This CDR3 has 15 amino acids. This CDR3 reads CASSQEGQSYNEQFF. CDR3 nucleotide sequence: TGCGCCAGCAGCCAGGAGGGACAGTCCTACAATGAGCAGTTCTTC.

The chain recombines TRBV2 with TRBJ1-1; D is ambiguous. Germline V gene lookup returns CDR1 SNHLY and CDR2 FYNNEI. The CDR3 is 9 amino acids. V lost 8 bases to trimming and J lost 11 bases, with 9 bases between them. The CDR3 reads CASGLYAFF. Written as DNA, the CDR3 is TGTGCCAGCGGGTTATATGCTTTCTTT.

The chain uses TRBV9 and TRBJ2-1, with 7 positions matching TRBD1. CDR3 size: 11 residues. Germline lookup yields CDR1 SGDLS and CDR2 YYNGEE. The J segment lost 11 bases and the V segment lost 3 bases, leaving 2 bases of the junction unmatched. In DNA form, the CDR3 reads TGTGCCAGCAGCGGACAGGGTAAGCAGTTCTTC. Encoded protein: CASSGQGKQFF.

The J gene is TRBJ1-1, the V gene TRBV4-1; D unclear. V gave up 2 bases and J gave up 1 base, with 11 bases separating them. The length of the CDR3 is 15 residues. The germline gives CDR1 MGHRA, CDR2 YSYEKL. CDR3 nucleotides: TGCGCCAGCAGCCAATCCACTTACAGGAACACTGAAGCTTTCTTT. This translates into CASSQSTYRNTEAFF.

The gene calls are TRBV20-1 and TRBJ2-4, with D unresolved. The V end lost 3 bases, the J end lost 2 bases, and 17 bases lay between the germline ends. The CDR3 length is 16 residues. Germline V gene lookup returns CDR1 DFQATT and CDR2 SNEGSKA (reference sequence). The CDR3: CSARRGDALSKNIQYF. The CDR3 DNA is TGCAGTGCTAGGCGAGGAGATGCTTTATCCAAAAACATTCAGTACTTC.

The table lists this clonotype with many counts. J is TRBJ2-1 and V is TRBV12-3 or TRBV12-4; weak D call: TRBD1 (6 bases). V lost 4 bases and J lost 0, with 16 bases in between. The CDR3 totals 17 residues. The CDR3 loop is CASSSNQDRFSYNEQFF. The CDR3 nucleotides are TGTGCCAGCAGTTCTAATCAAGACAGGTTCTCCTACAATGAGCAGTTCTTC.

The table lists this clonotype with a few counts. The chain employs TRBV6-2 or TRBV6-3 and TRBJ1-1; a possible D gene is TRBD1 (5 bases). This CDR3 has 15 residues. Germline V gene sequence: CDR1 MNHEY, CDR2 SVGEGT. V lost 5 bases, J lost 4 bases, and 17 bases lay in between. CDR3 DNA: TGTGCCAGCAGTGCCGATGGGGGAAGAACCACTGAAGCTTTCTTT. It specifies CASSADGGRTTEAFF.

The chain has TRBV19 and TRBJ1-1; no clear D. The CDR3 runs to 15 residues. V lost 3 bases, J lost 1 base, and 12 bases lay in between. Looked up from germline, CDR1 is LNHDA and CDR2 is SQIVND (reference sequence). DNA of the CDR3: TGTGCCAGTAGTATCCGGGGAAACACGAACACTGAAGCTTTCTTT. As protein: CASSIRGNTNTEAFF. The variable domain in full, completed from reference TRBV19 and TRBJ1-1, reads DGGITQSPKYLFRKEGQNVTLSCEQNLNHDAMYWYRQDPGQGLRLIYYSQIVNDFQKGDIAEGYSVSREKKESFPLTVTSAQKNPTAFYLCASSIRGNTNTEAFFGQGTRLTVV.

The gene calls are TRBV7-9 and TRBJ2-3; 13 nucleotides line up with TRBD2. V lost 6 bases, J lost 3 bases, and 6 bases stayed unmatched. The CDR3 covers 16 residues. The germline CDR1 and CDR2 sequences are SEHNR and FQNEAQ (reference sequence). Here the CDR3 reads CASRELAGGGTDTQYF. As DNA, the CDR3 is TGTGCCAGCAGAGAACTAGCGGGGGGGGGAACAGATACGCAGTATTTT.